This entry lists 3 T cell receptor beta chains sequenced from one sample in a study of T cell responses to AZD1222 COVID-19 vaccine. TCRdb's copy holds only in-frame clones and misses some; the assay was immunoSEQ multiplex PCR. The sample holds 150,000 to 200,000 clones, 85% to 90% seen once. This material consisted of peripheral blood, taken on day 0 of AZD1222 vaccination. These receptors were collected from an adult in good health.

V is TRBV18 and J is TRBJ1-6, with TRBD1 as a possible D gene (5 bases). The CDR3 loop spans 16 amino acids. V was pared by 3 bases and J by 10 bases, with 19 bases between. Per the germline V gene, CDR1 is KGHSH and CDR2 is LQKENI. CDR3 sequence reads: CASSPLESTEGSPLHF. The CDR3 DNA follows: TGTGCCAGCTCACCTCTAGAATCGACTGAGGGGTCACCCCTCCACTTT.

The V call is TRBV27, the J call TRBJ2-1, with TRBD1 as a possible D gene (6 bases). The CDR3 runs to 14 residues. The V gene's germline CDR1 is MNHEY and CDR2 SMNVEV (reference sequence). The V and J ends lost 9 bases and 4 bases respectively, with 16 bases between them. CDR3 residues: CASRTGTLYNEQFF. The CDR3 nucleotides read TGTGCCAGTAGGACCGGGACACTGTACAATGAGCAGTTCTTC.

The chain's CDR3 is CASSVQGQVYTEAFF. The CDR3 DNA reads as TGTGCCAGCAGCGTTCAGGGACAGGTTTACACTGAAGCTTTCTTT. The chain employs TRBV9 and TRBJ1-1, with 8 bases aligning to TRBD1. The junction had 6 bases not matched to a gene; V was cut back by 2 bases and J by 3 bases. Germline V lookup: CDR1 SGDLS, CDR2 YYNGEE. The CDR3 spans 15 residues.